A selection of T cell receptor beta chains follows, all from one sample in a study of CD8+ T cells in alopecia areata. TCRdb keeps only in-frame clones here, not all; method: immunoSEQ multiplex PCR. This sample carries some 200,000 clones, about 60% of them seen once, and the ten largest clones take 10% to 15%. The sample here was CD8+ T cells sorted from blood, taken at week 24, from a patient treated with tofacitinib. Source of these receptors: a human donor with alopecia areata. Each CDR3 is given with its conserved first and last residue. The D gene is left open where the match is weak. Where a row states a size, it is once, few, many or the class of an expanded clone; other rows omit it.

j_gene | v_gene | d_gene | abundance | CDR3nt | CDR3aa
TRBJ2-3 | TRBV13 | TRBD1 | . | TGTGCCAGCAGCGTCGCCGGGACAGGGGATTCGGATACGCAGTATTTT | CASSVAGTGDSDTQYF
TRBJ1-5 | TRBV13 | . | . | TGTGCCAGCAGCTTAGCCAGCAATCAGCCCCAGCATTTT | CASSLASNQPQHF
TRBJ2-5 | TRBV4-1 | TRBD2 | . | TGCGCCAGCAGCCAAGTTAGGACTAGCCTGACTCAAGAGACCCAGTACTTC | CASSQVRTSLTQETQYF
TRBJ2-7 | TRBV11-1 | . | . | TGTGCCAGCAGCCCGTCAGGGCCTACCCCCCTCGAGCAGTACTTC | CASSPSGPTPLEQYF
TRBJ1-2 | TRBV29-1 | . | few | TGCAGCGTTGGGGGCGGGACAATCAACTATGGCTACACCTTC | CSVGGGTINYGYTF
TRBJ1-4 | TRBV7-9 | . | . | TGTGCCAGCAGCTCGGCGAAATTTGATGAAAAACTGTTTTTT | CASSSAKFDEKLFF
TRBJ2-3 | TRBV4-2 | TRBD2 | . | TGTGCCAGCAGCCCCTCGAGCGGGGTCACAGATACGCAGTATTTT | CASSPSSGVTDTQYF
TRBJ2-3 | TRBV13 | . | few | TGTGCCAGCAGCTTAGGACGGGGGGATACGCAGTATTTT | CASSLGRGDTQYF
TRBJ1-6 | TRBV27 | TRBD1 | . | TGTGCCAGCACTCTATCTGGGACAGGGGGGAATTCACCCCTCCACTTT | CASTLSGTGGNSPLHF
TRBJ1-4 | TRBV14 | TRBD1 | few | TGTGCCAGCAGCGAAAGAGGGGGCGCCGGGACGAAACTGTTTTTT | CASSERGGAGTKLFF
TRBJ2-2 | TRBV9 | . | . | TGTGCCAGCAGCGTGAACACCGGGGAGCTGTTTTTT | CASSVNTGELFF
TRBJ2-6 | TRBV23-1 | . | few | TGCGCCAGCGTTCGGATCGGGCCCAGCCCTGGGGCCAACGTCCTGACTTTC | CASVRIGPSPGANVLTF
TRBJ1-1 | TRBV6-5 | . | . | TGTGCCAGCAGTTACTCTAAGGGCCTGGGCACTGAAGCTTTCTTT | CASSYSKGLGTEAFF
TRBJ2-7 | TRBV27 | TRBD1 | . | TGTGCCAGCAGTGGGACAGGCTCCTACGAGCAGTACTTC | CASSGTGSYEQYF
TRBJ2-1 | TRBV29-1 | . | few | TGCAGCGTTGCCGGGCTCCCGACCCATTTGGGCTCCTACAATGAGCAGTTCTTC | CSVAGLPTHLGSYNEQFF
TRBJ1-1 | TRBV7-9 | . | . | TGTGCCAGCAGCTTAACGGGCAACACTGAAGCTTTCTTT | CASSLTGNTEAFF
TRBJ1-2 | TRBV2 | . | . | TGTGCCAGCACAGGGCGAATTAACACCTTC | CASTGRINTF
TRBJ1-1 | TRBV5-1 | . | . | TGCGCCAGCAGCTTGGCCTCGGGGGGCACTGAAGCTTTCTTT | CASSLASGGTEAFF
TRBJ2-4 | TRBV2 | . | many | TGTGCCAGCAGTGGAGGGGTAATAGCCAAAAACATTCAGTACTTC | CASSGGVIAKNIQYF
TRBJ2-2 | TRBV2 | . | few | TGTGCCAGCAGTGTGTCCGGGGAGCTGTTTTTT | CASSVSGELFF
TRBJ2-2 | TRBV11-2 | . | . | TGTGCCACCTCAGGGGCCGACACCGGGGAGCTGTTTTTT | CATSGADTGELFF
TRBJ2-2 | TRBV13 | . | . | TGTGCCAGCAGGCCGGGATCCCGGAACACCGGGGAGCTGTTTTTT | CASRPGSRNTGELFF
TRBJ2-7 | TRBV5-1 | . | . | TGCGCCAGCGCCCTTGGAGGGAGCGAGCAGTACTTC | CASALGGSEQYF
TRBJ2-1 | TRBV7-6 | TRBD2 | few | TGTGCCAGCAGCGGTAGCGGGGGGCCCACCTACAATGAGCAGTTCTTC | CASSGSGGPTYNEQFF
TRBJ2-7 | TRBV30 | . | few | TGTGCCTGGAGTGTGTGGACCTACGAGCAGTACTTC | CAWSVWTYEQYF
TRBJ2-7 | TRBV18 | . | few | TGTGCCAGCTCACAGGACTCCACCGAGCAGTACTTC | CASSQDSTEQYF
TRBJ1-2 | TRBV5-1 | . | . | TGCGCCAGCAAGTCGTGGTCCTCTAACTATGGCTACACCTTC | CASKSWSSNYGYTF
TRBJ1-1 | TRBV29-1 | TRBD1 | . | TGCAGCGTCACGGACAGGGAAGCTTTCTTT | CSVTDREAFF
TRBJ1-1 | TRBV5-1 | . | few | TGCGCCAGCAGCCCCTGGACAGACCAATTAGCGAACACTGAAGCTTTCTTT | CASSPWTDQLANTEAFF
TRBJ1-1 | TRBV4-1 | . | few | TGCGCCAGCACCTCCGAGGGGGGATCCACTGAAGCTTTCTTT | CASTSEGGSTEAFF
TRBJ2-2 | TRBV7-9 | . | . | TGTGCCAGCAGCCCCCCTCGGGTGGTGCCCCCGAACACCGGGGAGCTGTTTTTT | CASSPPRVVPPNTGELFF
TRBJ1-4 | TRBV9 | . | . | TGTGCCAGCACTAAAGGGAGTGCAACTAATGAAAAACTGTTTTTT | CASTKGSATNEKLFF
TRBJ2-5 | TRBV30 | TRBD1 | . | TGTGCCTGGACTCCGGGACAGGGTCGCCAGACCCAGTACTTC | CAWTPGQGRQTQYF
TRBJ2-5 | TRBV5-4 | . | . | TGTGCCAGCAGCTTGCACAGGAGGGAGACCCAGTACTTC | CASSLHRRETQYF
TRBJ1-1 | TRBV29-1 | TRBD1 | . | TGCAGCGTTTCCGGGACAGGGAATGAAGCTTTCTTT | CSVSGTGNEAFF
TRBJ1-6 | TRBV19 | . | few | TGTGCCAGTCATACAGGGTCTGGTTCACCCCTCCACTTT | CASHTGSGSPLHF
TRBJ1-1 | TRBV10-3 | . | . | TGTGCCATCAGTGGGGGGACTGAAGCTTTCTTT | CAISGGTEAFF
TRBJ1-2 | TRBV5-6 | TRBD1 | . | TGTGCCAGCAGCAGCGGGACAGGGCATGGCTACACCTTC | CASSSGTGHGYTF
TRBJ1-1 | TRBV7-9 | . | . | TGTGCCAGCAGCCGTGGGACCACTGAAGCTTTCTTT | CASSRGTTEAFF
TRBJ1-2 | TRBV9 | TRBD1 | . | TGTGCCAGCAGCCCCAGACAGGGGGGGATAGACGGCTACACCTTC | CASSPRQGGIDGYTF
TRBJ2-3 | TRBV30 | TRBD2 | . | TGTGCCTGGAGTGGGGAGGGAACTAGCACAGATACGCAGTATTTT | CAWSGEGTSTDTQYF
TRBJ2-5 | TRBV2 | . | few | TGTGCCAGCAGTCAAGACAGGAACCAAGAGACCCAGTACTTC | CASSQDRNQETQYF
TRBJ1-2 | TRBV30 | . | few | TGTGCCTGGAGTCTTTTCCGGGATGGCTACACCTTC | CAWSLFRDGYTF
TRBJ1-5 | TRBV5-6 | . | . | TGTGCCAGCAGCCTAGGTATCGGGCAGCCCCAGCATTTT | CASSLGIGQPQHF
TRBJ1-1 | TRBV30 | . | . | TGTGCCTGGAGTGTAGGGCCAAACACTGAAGCTTTCTTT | CAWSVGPNTEAFF
TRBJ1-5 | TRBV27 | . | . | TGTGCCAGCAGCCCGGGACTTAGCAATCAGCCCCAGCATTTT | CASSPGLSNQPQHF